The 11 T cell receptor beta chains reported below all come from one sample, sequenced in a study of cytomegalovirus exposure and HLA in healthy donors. The PCR was carried out with 60 Vbeta primers and 13 Jbeta primers. The method was immunoSEQ multiplex PCR; TCRdb's version includes in-frame clones alone and lacks a portion of them. The table includes more than 100,000 clones, roughly 70% detected once. Sequenced sample: PBMCs. The receptors shown here come from a man in his forties or fifties in good health and CMV-seropositive.

The V and J genes are TRBV28 and TRBJ1-5, with unresolved D. The V gene lost 1 base and the J gene lost 0 bases, with 10 bases spanning the gap. The germline gives CDR1 MDHEN, CDR2 SYDVKM. The CDR3 contains 16 residues. CDR3 bases: TGTGCCAGCAGTTTATTGTTACGGGGTAGCAATCAGCCCCAGCATTTT. Translating it yields CASSLLLRGSNQPQHF.

V and J are TRBV6-5 and TRBJ1-2, with a possible D match to TRBD1 (6 bases). V was clipped by 6 bases and J by 8 bases, with 19 bases between them. Germline V gene data show CDR1 as MNHEY and CDR2 as SVGAGI. The CDR3 covers 14 residues. CDR3 DNA: TGTGCCAGCAGCCTCCAACAGGGTCAACGAGGCTACACCTTC. Protein: CASSLQQGQRGYTF.

CDR3 sequence: CASSLAGGRVQNEQFF. In DNA form, the CDR3 reads TGCGCCAGCAGCTTGGCCGGTGGGAGGGTTCAGAATGAGCAGTTCTTC. The V call is TRBV5-1, the J call TRBJ2-1; 7 bases map to TRBD2. V trimming: 0 bases; J trimming: 7 bases; junction bases outside the gene matches: 10. The CDR3 contains 16 residues. Germline V lookup: CDR1 SGHRS, CDR2 YFSETQ.

The chain employs TRBV5-1 and TRBJ2-7; 9 nucleotides align to TRBD1. This CDR3 is built from 13 residues. CDR1 SGHRS and CDR2 YFSETQ come from the germline V gene. J gave up 4 bases and V 7 bases, and 6 bases lay outside the gene matches. CDR3 amino acids: CASYSGQGYEQYF. CDR3 nucleotides: TGCGCCAGCTATTCGGGACAGGGTTACGAGCAGTACTTC.

The V call is TRBV10-2, the J call TRBJ2-6; TRBD1 matches at 9 bases. Losses at the gene ends were 5 bases for V and 4 bases for J; bases not matched to a gene: 6. Germline-derived CDR1 and CDR2 are WSHSY and SAAADI. The CDR3 is 16 amino acids. CDR3: CASSPGTGSGANVLTF. DNA of the CDR3: TGCGCCAGCAGTCCCGGGACAGGGTCCGGGGCCAACGTCCTGACTTTC.

V gene TRBV9 combines with J gene TRBJ2-5, with 8 positions matching TRBD1. In germline, CDR1 is SGDLS, CDR2 YYNGEE. V shed 0 bases and J 5 bases; nucleotides not matched to a gene: 6. CDR3 length: 15 amino acids. CDR3 loop: CASSVGSRQGETQYF. The DNA of the CDR3 is TGTGCCAGCAGCGTAGGAAGTCGACAGGGGGAGACCCAGTACTTC.

The CDR3 nucleotides read TGTGCCAGCAAGGGGACAGGGATAAAGGGCTACACCTTC. Translating it yields CASKGTGIKGYTF. The V call is TRBV9, the J call TRBJ1-2; TRBD1 matches 9 bases. The CDR3 length is 13 residues. Germline CDR1 reads SGDLS; CDR2 reads YYNGEE. J lost 8 bases, V lost 6 bases, and 8 bases had no gene match. Variable domain in full (rest from reference TRBV9 and TRBJ1-2): DSGVTQTPKHLITATGQRVTLRCSPRSGDLSVYWYQQSLDQGLQFLIQYYNGEERAKGNILERFSAQQFPDLHSELNLSSLELGDSALYFCASKGTGIKGYTFGSGTRLTVV.

The chain is built from TRBV19 and TRBJ1-5; 10 bases are shared with TRBD1. Germline CDR1 is LNHDA and CDR2 is SQIVND (reference sequence). The CDR3 has 17 residues. V dropped 10 bases and J dropped 5; count of bases not matched to a gene: 17. Here the CDR3 reads CATSYLAGTGDYQPQHF. The CDR3 DNA reads as TGTGCCACCTCCTATTTAGCCGGGACAGGGGATTATCAGCCCCAGCATTTT. The whole variable domain, filled in from reference TRBV19 and TRBJ1-5, reads DGGITQSPKYLFRKEGQNVTLSCEQNLNHDAMYWYRQDPGQGLRLIYYSQIVNDFQKGDIAEGYSVSREKKESFPLTVTSAQKNPTAFYLCATSYLAGTGDYQPQHFGDGTRLSIL.

The chain carries TRBV7-9 and TRBJ1-1; a possible D gene is TRBD1 (5 bases). Germline CDR1 reads SEHNR; CDR2 reads FQNEAQ (reference sequence). The CDR3 runs to 15 residues. Between the trimmed V and J ends, which lost 5 bases and 1 base, there was a span of 14 bases. CDR3 protein: CASSPEATANTEAFF. The CDR3 DNA follows: TGTGCCAGCAGCCCCGAGGCGACAGCGAACACTGAAGCTTTCTTT.

This clone was observed a single time. This chain connects TRBV4-2 to TRBJ2-1; D call uncertain. The CDR3 has 15 amino acids. Germline CDR1 reads LGHNA; CDR2 reads YNFKEQ. V shed 0 bases and J shed 0 bases, with 6 bases lying between them. CDR3 sequence: CASSQELLSYNEQFF. Written as DNA, the CDR3 is TGTGCCAGCAGCCAAGAACTACTCTCCTACAATGAGCAGTTCTTC.

The rearrangement joins TRBV9 to TRBJ1-2; no clear D. This CDR3 comprises 13 residues. V lost 2 bases and J lost 3, with 8 bases in between. The germline V gene has CDR1 SGDLS and CDR2 YYNGEE. The CDR3 coding sequence is TGTGCCAGCAGCGTTGAGGTGGACTATGGCTACACCTTC. Amino acid sequence: CASSVEVDYGYTF.